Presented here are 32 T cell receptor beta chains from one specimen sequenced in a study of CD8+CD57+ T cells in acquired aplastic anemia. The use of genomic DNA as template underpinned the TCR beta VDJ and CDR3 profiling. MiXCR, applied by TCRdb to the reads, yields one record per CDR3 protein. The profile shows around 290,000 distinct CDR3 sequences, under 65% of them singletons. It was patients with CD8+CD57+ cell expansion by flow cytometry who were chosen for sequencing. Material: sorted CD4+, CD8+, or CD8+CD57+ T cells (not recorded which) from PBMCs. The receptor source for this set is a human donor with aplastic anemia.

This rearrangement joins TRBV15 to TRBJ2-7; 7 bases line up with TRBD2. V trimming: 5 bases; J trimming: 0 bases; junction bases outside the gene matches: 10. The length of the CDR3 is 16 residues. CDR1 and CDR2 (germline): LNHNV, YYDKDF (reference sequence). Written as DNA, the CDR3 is TGTGCCACCAGCGACAGTAGCGGGCTAAGCTCCTACGAGCAGTACTTC. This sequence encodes CATSDSSGLSSYEQYF.

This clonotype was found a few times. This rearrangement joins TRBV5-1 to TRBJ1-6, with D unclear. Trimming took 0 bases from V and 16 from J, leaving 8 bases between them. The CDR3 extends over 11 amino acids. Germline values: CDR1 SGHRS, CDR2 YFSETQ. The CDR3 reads CASSLAGELHF. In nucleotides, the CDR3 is TGCGCCAGCAGCTTGGCCGGGGAGCTCCACTTT.

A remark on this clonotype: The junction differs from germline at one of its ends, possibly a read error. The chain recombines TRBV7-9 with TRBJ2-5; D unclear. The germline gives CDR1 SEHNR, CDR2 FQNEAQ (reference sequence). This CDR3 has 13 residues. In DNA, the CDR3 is TGTGCCAGCAGCTTAAGGTACAAAGAGACCCAGTACTTT. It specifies CASSLRYKETQYF.

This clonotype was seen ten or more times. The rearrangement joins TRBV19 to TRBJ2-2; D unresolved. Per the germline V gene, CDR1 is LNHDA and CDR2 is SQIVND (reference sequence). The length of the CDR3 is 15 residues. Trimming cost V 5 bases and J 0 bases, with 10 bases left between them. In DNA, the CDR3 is TGTGCCAGTAGTCCCGCGGTTGCGAACACCGGGGAGCTGTTTTTT. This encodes CASSPAVANTGELFF.

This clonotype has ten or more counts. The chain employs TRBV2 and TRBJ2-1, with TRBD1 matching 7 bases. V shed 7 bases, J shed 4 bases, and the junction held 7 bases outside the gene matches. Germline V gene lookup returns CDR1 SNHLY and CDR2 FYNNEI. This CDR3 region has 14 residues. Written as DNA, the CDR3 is TGTGCCAGCAACCGACAGGGTTCTTACAATGAGCAGTTCTTC. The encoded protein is CASNRQGSYNEQFF.

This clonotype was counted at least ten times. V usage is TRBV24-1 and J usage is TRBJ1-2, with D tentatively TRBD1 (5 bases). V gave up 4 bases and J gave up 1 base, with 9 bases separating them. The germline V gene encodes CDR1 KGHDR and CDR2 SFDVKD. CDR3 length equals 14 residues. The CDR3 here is CATSEGTLNYGYTF. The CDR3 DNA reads TGTGCCACCAGTGAGGGGACCCTTAACTATGGCTACACCTTC.

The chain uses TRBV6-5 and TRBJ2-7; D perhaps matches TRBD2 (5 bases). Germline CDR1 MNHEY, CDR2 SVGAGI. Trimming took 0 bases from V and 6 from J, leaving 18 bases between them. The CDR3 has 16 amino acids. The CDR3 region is CASSYSSGSWSFEQYF. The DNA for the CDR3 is TGTGCCAGCAGTTACTCGAGTGGGAGTTGGTCGTTCGAGCAGTACTTC.

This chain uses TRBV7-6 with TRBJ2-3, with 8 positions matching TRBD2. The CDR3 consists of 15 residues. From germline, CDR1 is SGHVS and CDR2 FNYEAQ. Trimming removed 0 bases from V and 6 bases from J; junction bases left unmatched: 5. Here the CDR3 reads CASSLAGTSWDTQYF. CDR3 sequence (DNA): TGTGCCAGCAGCTTAGCGGGGACTAGTTGGGATACGCAGTATTTT.

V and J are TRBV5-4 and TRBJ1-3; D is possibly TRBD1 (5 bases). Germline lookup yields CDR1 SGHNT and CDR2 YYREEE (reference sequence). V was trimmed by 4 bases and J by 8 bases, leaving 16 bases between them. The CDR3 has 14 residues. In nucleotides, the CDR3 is TGTGCCAGCAGCGCCGCCGGGGGGGTTCACACCATATATTTT. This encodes CASSAAGGVHTIYF. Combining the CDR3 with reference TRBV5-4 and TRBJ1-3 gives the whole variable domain ETGVTQSPTHLIKTRGQQVTLRCSSQSGHNTVSWYQQALGQGPQFIFQYYREEENGRGNFPPRFSGLQFPNYSSELNVNALELDDSALYLCASSAAGGVHTIYFGEGSWLTVV.

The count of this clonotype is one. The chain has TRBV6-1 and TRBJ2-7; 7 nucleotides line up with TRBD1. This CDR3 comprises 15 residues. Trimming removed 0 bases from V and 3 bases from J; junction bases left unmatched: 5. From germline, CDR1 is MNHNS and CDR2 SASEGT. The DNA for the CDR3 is TGTGCCAGCAGTGAAGCGGGACAGTACCTCTACGAGCAGTACTTC. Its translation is CASSEAGQYLYEQYF.

This CDR3 is CASSLAGGAGGSPLHF. CDR3 coding DNA: TGTGCCAGCAGCTTAGCGGGGGGGGCGGGTGGTTCACCCCTCCACTTT. The chain joins TRBV7-9 to TRBJ1-6; TRBD1 is a possible D gene (6 bases). Looked up from germline, CDR1 is SEHNR and CDR2 is FQNEAQ (reference sequence). The CDR3 is 16 amino acids. V lost 0 bases and J 9 bases, leaving 15 bases between the germline ends. The complete variable domain, with remaining parts taken from reference TRBV7-9 and TRBJ1-6, reads DTGVSQNPRHKITKRGQNVTFRCDPISEHNRLYWYRQTLGQGPEFLTYFQNEAQLEKSRLLSDRFSAERPKGSFSTLEIQRTEQGDSAMYLCASSLAGGAGGSPLHFGNGTRLTVT.

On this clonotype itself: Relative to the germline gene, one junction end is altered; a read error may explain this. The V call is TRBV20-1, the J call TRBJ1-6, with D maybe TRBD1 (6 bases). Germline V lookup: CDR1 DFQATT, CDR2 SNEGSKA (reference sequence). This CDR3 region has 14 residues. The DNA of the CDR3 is TGCAGTGCCCCGACAGGAAGGATGAATTCACCCCCCCACTTC. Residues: CSAPTGRMNSPPHF.

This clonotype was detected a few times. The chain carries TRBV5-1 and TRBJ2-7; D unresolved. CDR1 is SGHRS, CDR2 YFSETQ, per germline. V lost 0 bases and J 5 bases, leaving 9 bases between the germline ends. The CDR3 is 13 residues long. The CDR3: CASSLAGTNEQYF. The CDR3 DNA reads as TGCGCCAGCAGCTTGGCTGGAACCAACGAGCAGTACTTC.

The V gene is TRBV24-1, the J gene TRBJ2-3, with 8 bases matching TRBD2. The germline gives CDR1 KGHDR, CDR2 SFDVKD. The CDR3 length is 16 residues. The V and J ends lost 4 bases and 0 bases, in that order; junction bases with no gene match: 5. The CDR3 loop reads CATSEGSGASTDTQYF. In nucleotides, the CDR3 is TGTGCCACCAGTGAAGGTAGCGGGGCGAGCACAGATACGCAGTATTTT.

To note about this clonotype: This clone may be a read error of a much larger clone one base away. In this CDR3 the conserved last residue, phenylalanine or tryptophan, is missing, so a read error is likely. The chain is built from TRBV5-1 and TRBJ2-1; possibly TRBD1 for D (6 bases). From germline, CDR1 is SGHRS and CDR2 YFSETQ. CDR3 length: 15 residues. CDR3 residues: CASSKDRNSYNEQFL. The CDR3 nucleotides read TGTGCCAGCAGCAAGGACAGAAACTCCTACAATGAGCAGTTCCTC.

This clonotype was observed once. The CDR3 sequence: CASRLMTSGRAIGNEQYF. CDR3 DNA: TGCGCCAGCAGACTGATGACTAGCGGGAGGGCCATTGGGAACGAGCAGTACTTC. The V and J genes are TRBV5-1 and TRBJ2-7; 14 bases map to TRBD2. The trim removed 5 bases at V and 5 bases at J, leaving 15 bases unmatched. The germline V gene encodes CDR1 SGHRS and CDR2 YFSETQ. This CDR3 has 18 amino acids.

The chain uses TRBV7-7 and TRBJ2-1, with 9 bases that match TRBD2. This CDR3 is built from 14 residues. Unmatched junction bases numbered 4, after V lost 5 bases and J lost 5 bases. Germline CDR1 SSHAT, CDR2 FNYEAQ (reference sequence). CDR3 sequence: CASSPGTSHNEQFF. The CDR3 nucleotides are TGTGCCAGCAGCCCCGGGACTAGCCACAATGAGCAGTTCTTC.

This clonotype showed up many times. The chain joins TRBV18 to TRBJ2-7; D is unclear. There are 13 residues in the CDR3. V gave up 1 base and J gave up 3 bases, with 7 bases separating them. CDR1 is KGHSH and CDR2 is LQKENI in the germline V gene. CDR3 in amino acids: CASSPLNGYEQYF. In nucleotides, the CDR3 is TGTGCCAGCTCACCACTAAACGGCTACGAGCAGTACTTC.

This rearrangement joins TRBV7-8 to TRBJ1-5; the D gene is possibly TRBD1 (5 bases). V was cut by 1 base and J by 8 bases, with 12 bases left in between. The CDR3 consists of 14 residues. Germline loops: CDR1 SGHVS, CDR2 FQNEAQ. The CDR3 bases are TGTGCCAGCAGCTTAGACAGGTGGGAGAAGCCCCAGCATTTT. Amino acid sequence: CASSLDRWEKPQHF.

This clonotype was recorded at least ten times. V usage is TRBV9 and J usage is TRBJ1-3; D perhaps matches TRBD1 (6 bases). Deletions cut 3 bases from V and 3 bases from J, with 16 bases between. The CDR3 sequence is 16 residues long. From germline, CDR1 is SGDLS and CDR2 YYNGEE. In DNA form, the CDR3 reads TGTGCCAGCAGCGGGATACAGGGTCCCGGTGGAAACACCATATATTTT. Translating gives CASSGIQGPGGNTIYF.

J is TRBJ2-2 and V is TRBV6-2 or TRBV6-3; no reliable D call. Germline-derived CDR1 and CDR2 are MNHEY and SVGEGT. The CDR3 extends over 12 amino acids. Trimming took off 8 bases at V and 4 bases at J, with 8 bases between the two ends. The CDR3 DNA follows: TGTGCCAGCGGCGAGTCCACCGGGGAGCTGTTTTTT. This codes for CASGESTGELFF.

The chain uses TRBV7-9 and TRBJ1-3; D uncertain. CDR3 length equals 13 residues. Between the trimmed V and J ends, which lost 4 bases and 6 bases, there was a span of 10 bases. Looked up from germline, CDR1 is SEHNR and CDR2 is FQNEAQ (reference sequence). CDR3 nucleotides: TGTGCCAGCAGCTCCTCCCGGGCAAACACCATATATTTT. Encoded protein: CASSSSRANTIYF.

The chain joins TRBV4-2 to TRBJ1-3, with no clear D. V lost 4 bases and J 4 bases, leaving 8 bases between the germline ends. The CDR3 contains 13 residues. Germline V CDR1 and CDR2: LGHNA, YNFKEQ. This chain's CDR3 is CASSPHRGNTIYF. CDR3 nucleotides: TGTGCCAGCAGCCCCCATCGCGGAAACACCATATATTTT.

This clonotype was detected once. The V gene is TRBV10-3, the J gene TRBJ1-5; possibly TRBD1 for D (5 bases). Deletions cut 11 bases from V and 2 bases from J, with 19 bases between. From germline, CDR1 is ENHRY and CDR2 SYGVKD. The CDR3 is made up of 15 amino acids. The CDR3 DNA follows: TGTGCCTCGTCTGTTCCGGGACCGCGCAATCAGCCCCAGCATTTT. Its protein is CASSVPGPRNQPQHF.

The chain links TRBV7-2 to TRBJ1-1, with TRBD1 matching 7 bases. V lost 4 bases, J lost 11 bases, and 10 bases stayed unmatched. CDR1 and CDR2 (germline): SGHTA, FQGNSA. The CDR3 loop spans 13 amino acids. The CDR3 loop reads CASSSPDRPGAFF. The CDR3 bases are TGTGCCAGCAGCTCACCGGACAGGCCGGGGGCTTTCTTT.

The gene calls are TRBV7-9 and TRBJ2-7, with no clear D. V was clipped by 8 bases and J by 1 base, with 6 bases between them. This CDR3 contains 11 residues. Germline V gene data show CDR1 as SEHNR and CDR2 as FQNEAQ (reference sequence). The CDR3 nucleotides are TGTGCCAGCCAAGGGTCCTACGAGCAGTACTTC. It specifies CASQGSYEQYF.

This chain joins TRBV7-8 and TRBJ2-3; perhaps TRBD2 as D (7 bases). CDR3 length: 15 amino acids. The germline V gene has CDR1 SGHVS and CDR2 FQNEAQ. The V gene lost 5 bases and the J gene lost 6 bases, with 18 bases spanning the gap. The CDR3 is CASSESGMGADTQYF. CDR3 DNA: TGTGCCAGCAGCGAGAGCGGGATGGGGGCGGATACGCAGTATTTT.

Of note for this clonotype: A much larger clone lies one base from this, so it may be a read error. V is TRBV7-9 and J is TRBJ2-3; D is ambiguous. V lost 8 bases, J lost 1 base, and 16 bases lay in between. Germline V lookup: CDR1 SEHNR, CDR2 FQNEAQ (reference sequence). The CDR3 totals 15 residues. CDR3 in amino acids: CASWTPSYGTDTQYF. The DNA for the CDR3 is TGTGCCAGCTGGACCCCCTCCTATGGCACAGATACGCAGTATTTT.

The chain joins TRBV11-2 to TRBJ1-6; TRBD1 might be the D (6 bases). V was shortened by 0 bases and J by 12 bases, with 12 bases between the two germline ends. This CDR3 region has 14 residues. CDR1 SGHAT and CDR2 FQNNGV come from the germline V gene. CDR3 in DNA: TGTGCCAGCAGCTTAGACGGGACAACGGGACCCCTCCACTTT. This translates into CASSLDGTTGPLHF.

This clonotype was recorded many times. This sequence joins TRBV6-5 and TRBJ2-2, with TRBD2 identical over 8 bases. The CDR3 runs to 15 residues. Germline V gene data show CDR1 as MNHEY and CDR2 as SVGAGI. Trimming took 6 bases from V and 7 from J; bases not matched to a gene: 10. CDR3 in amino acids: CASRTSGGTIGELFF. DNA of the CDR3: TGTGCCAGCAGGACCTCGGGGGGGACCATCGGGGAGCTGTTTTTT.

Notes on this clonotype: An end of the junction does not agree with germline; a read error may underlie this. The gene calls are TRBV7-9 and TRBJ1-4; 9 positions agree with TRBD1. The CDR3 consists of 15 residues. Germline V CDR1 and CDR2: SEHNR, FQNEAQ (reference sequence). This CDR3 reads CASSIAGQGFEKLFF. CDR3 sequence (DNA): TGTGCTAGCAGTATTGCCGGACAGGGGTTTGAAAAACTGTTTTTT. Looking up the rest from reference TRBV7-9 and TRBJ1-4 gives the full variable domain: DTGVSQNPRHKITKRGQNVTFRCDPISEHNRLYWYRQTLGQGPEFLTYFQNEAQLEKSRLLSDRFSAERPKGSFSTLEIQRTEQGDSAMYLCASSIAGQGFEKLFFGSGTQLSVL.

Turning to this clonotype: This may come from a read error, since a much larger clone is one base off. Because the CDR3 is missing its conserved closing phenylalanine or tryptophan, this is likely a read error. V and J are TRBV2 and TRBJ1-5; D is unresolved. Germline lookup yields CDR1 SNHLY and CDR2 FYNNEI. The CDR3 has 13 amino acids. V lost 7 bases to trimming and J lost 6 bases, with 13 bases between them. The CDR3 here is CASKGGTFQPQHS. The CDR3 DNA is TGTGCCAGCAAGGGCGGAACCTTTCAGCCCCAGCATTCT.